Here is one T cell receptor (beta chain) with its context. Its specificity is unknown. The data derive from a study of T cell responses to AZD1222 COVID-19 vaccine. Study-wide context: Recipients boosted at about 4 weeks or about 12 weeks are pooled. Study findings and constraints: White British people made up most donors, females outnumbered males, and clonal diversity was possibly underestimated. Among spike-specific TCRs, nearly half reportedly target unmutated variant regions.

Sequencing used immunoSEQ multiplex PCR; TCRdb keeps in-frame clones, though not all of them. The data contain fewer than 110,000 clones, 90% to 95% of them singletons. The CDR3 contains 14 residues. V shed 5 bases and J shed 5 bases, with 14 bases lying between them. Germline V gene data show CDR1 as LNHDA and CDR2 as SQIVND (reference sequence). This sequence joins TRBV19 and TRBJ2-3; tentatively, D is TRBD1 (5 bases). The receptor was derived from an adult in good health. The specimen was peripheral blood, collected on day 0 of AZD1222 vaccination. CDR3 nucleotide sequence: TGTGCCAGTAGTTTGCAGGGTATAGGAGATACGCAGTATTTT. Translation: CASSLQGIGDTQYF.